One sample yielded the 3 T cell receptor beta chains listed below, sequenced in a study of CD8 T cells in ankylosing spondylitis. One entry per CDR3 protein, called by TCRdb with MiXCR from the 5' RACE reads. Among roughly 91,000 distinct CDR3 sequences listed, about 8.3% were seen once. The sample consisted of blood, either unsorted or a sorted T cell fraction (not recorded which). The source is a male donor with ankylosing spondylitis or in good health (not recorded which).

This clonotype was counted only a few times. The V gene is TRBV7-9, the J gene TRBJ2-3; D is undetermined. CDR3 length: 13 residues. V was clipped by 3 bases and J by 4 bases, with 8 bases between them. Germline lookup yields CDR1 SEHNR and CDR2 FQNEAQ (reference sequence). The CDR3 sequence is CASSFPAADTQYF. CDR3 nucleotide sequence: TGTGCCAGCAGCTTTCCCGCGGCAGATACGCAGTATTTT.

This clonotype was seen ten or more times. The chain carries TRBV7-9 and TRBJ2-3; TRBD1 matches at 7 bases. The CDR3 is 13 amino acids. J was trimmed by 1 base and V by 7 bases; bases with no gene match: 2. Germline V gene lookup returns CDR1 SEHNR and CDR2 FQNEAQ (reference sequence). The CDR3 region is CASNDRGTDTQYF. CDR3 DNA: TGTGCCAGCAACGACAGGGGCACAGATACGCAGTATTTT.

This clonotype was detected ten times or more. The chain employs TRBV11-2 and TRBJ2-7; 10 bases match TRBD1. V lost 0 bases to trimming and J lost 3 bases; unmatched junction nucleotides: 5. The CDR3 covers 16 residues. Looked up from germline, CDR1 is SGHAT and CDR2 is FQNNGV. This CDR3 is CASSLDLWDRGYEQYF. CDR3 nucleotides: TGTGCCAGCAGCTTAGATCTTTGGGACAGGGGCTACGAGCAGTACTTC.